Each of the 27 T cell receptor beta chains below was sequenced from the same sample in a study of PD-L1 blockade in urothelial cancer. TCRdb keeps only in-frame clones here, not all; method: immunoSEQ multiplex PCR. The sample comprises about 79,000 clones, about 90% of which are singletons, and under 15% rests with the top ten. Specified time point: pretreatment peripheral blood. The source was PBMCs, collected around atezolizumab (anti-PD-L1) treatment. The receptors stem from a man aged 55 to 70 with urothelial cancer.

This chain joins TRBV6-5 and TRBJ1-1; tentatively, D is TRBD1 (5 bases). The CDR3 covers 13 residues. Germline values: CDR1 MNHEY, CDR2 SVGAGI. The ends were cut back, 2 bases at V and 7 bases at J, with 11 bases in the middle. This chain's CDR3 is CASSYLQEGEAFF. The CDR3 DNA follows: TGTGCCAGCAGTTACCTACAGGAGGGTGAAGCTTTCTTT.

This clone was picked up a small number of times. The CDR3 loop is CASSRTLISNQPQHF. DNA for the CDR3: TGTGCCAGCAGTCGGACATTAATTAGCAATCAGCCCCAGCATTTT. The V call is TRBV6-1, the J call TRBJ1-5; perhaps TRBD1 as D (5 bases). CDR3 length: 15 residues. Deletions cut 5 bases from V and 0 bases from J, with 11 bases between. Germline values: CDR1 MNHNS, CDR2 SASEGT.

The chain combines TRBV27 with TRBJ1-2; D might be TRBD1 (6 bases). CDR3 length: 15 amino acids. V was clipped by 6 bases and J by 6 bases, with 20 bases between them. Germline values: CDR1 MNHEY, CDR2 SMNVEV (reference sequence). CDR3 loop: CASSSDVVRGHGYTF. The DNA for the CDR3 is TGTGCCAGCAGCTCCGACGTCGTCAGGGGACATGGCTACACCTTC.

The chain has TRBV30 and TRBJ2-7; weak D call: TRBD2 (7 bases). The CDR3 runs to 14 residues. Looked up from germline, CDR1 is GTSNPN and CDR2 is SVGIG (reference sequence). V dropped 0 bases and J dropped 5 bases, with 14 bases sitting between them. The CDR3 coding sequence is TGTGCCTGGAGTGTAGGGCAGGGGAGGGACGAGCAGTACTTC. Encoded protein: CAWSVGQGRDEQYF.

This chain joins TRBV30 and TRBJ2-7; a possible D gene is TRBD2 (6 bases). V dropped 0 bases and J dropped 2 bases, with 8 bases sitting between them. Looked up from germline, CDR1 is GTSNPN and CDR2 is SVGIG (reference sequence). This CDR3 has 13 amino acids. The CDR3: CAWSVSGAYEQYF. The CDR3 DNA sequence: TGTGCCTGGAGTGTTTCGGGAGCCTACGAGCAGTACTTC.

The V and J genes are TRBV11-3 and TRBJ2-3; TRBD1 aligns across 7 bases. Germline assignment: CDR1 SGHNT and CDR2 YENEEA. The CDR3 consists of 14 residues. V was clipped by 5 bases and J by 5 bases; unmatched bases: 7. CDR3 in DNA: TGTGCCAGCAGCAACAGGGGCACAGGAGATACGCAGTATTTT. Translated: CASSNRGTGDTQYF. The full variable domain, in which reference TRBV11-3 and TRBJ2-3 provide the parts outside the CDR3, is EAGVVQSPRYKIIEKKQPVAFWCNPISGHNTLYWYLQNLGQGPELLIRYENEEAVDDSQLPKDRFSAERLKGVDSTLKIQPAELGDSAVYLCASSNRGTGDTQYFGPGTRLTVL.

This chain joins TRBV19 and TRBJ2-7, with TRBD1 matching over 9 bases. The CDR3 covers 15 residues. The ends lost 2 bases at V and 3 bases at J; junction bases unmatched: 5. Germline V gives CDR1 LNHDA, CDR2 SQIVND (reference sequence). The CDR3 loop is CASSISKTGGYEQYF. The CDR3 region has the DNA TGTGCCAGTAGTATATCAAAGACAGGGGGCTACGAGCAGTACTTC.

The count of this clone is one. The chain is built from TRBV18 and TRBJ2-7; D gene unclear. The V end was cut by 4 bases, the J end by 0 bases, with 13 bases between. The CDR3 contains 15 residues. Germline V gene lookup returns CDR1 KGHSH and CDR2 LQKENI. CDR3 bases: TGTGCCAGCTCACGCCGAGGCGTTAGCTCCTACGAGCAGTACTTC. This sequence encodes CASSRRGVSSYEQYF. Based on the CDR3 plus reference TRBV18 and TRBJ2-7, the full variable domain is NAGVMQNPRHLVRRRGQEARLRCSPMKGHSHVYWYRQLPEEGLKFMVYLQKENIIDESGMPKERFSAEFPKEGPSILRIQQVVRGDSAAYFCASSRRGVSSYEQYFGPGTRLTVT.

The chain combines TRBV5-1 with TRBJ2-1; weak D call: TRBD1 (6 bases). Trimming shortened V by 2 bases and J by 0 bases, and 9 bases separated the two germline ends. CDR1 and CDR2 (germline): SGHRS, YFSETQ. CDR3 length: 15 residues. CDR3 bases: TGCGCCAGCAGCTTCGCGGACAGCTCCTACAATGAGCAGTTCTTC. This codes for CASSFADSSYNEQFF.

Of note for this clone: One junction end disagrees with the germline gene, perhaps due to a read error. The gene calls are TRBV19 and TRBJ1-5; D possibly corresponds to TRBD1 (5 bases). This CDR3 spans 12 amino acids. Looked up from germline, CDR1 is LNHDA and CDR2 is SQIVND (reference sequence). The CDR3 spells CASRMGGQPQHF. For the CDR3, the DNA is TGTGCCAGTCGTATGGGGGGGCAGCCCCAGCATTTT.

J is TRBJ2-3 and V is TRBV18, with a possible D match to TRBD1 (5 bases). The germline gives CDR1 KGHSH, CDR2 LQKENI. V was trimmed by 1 base and J by 3 bases, leaving 5 bases between them. The length of the CDR3 is 13 residues. CDR3 protein: CASSPQGTDTQYF. CDR3 DNA: TGTGCCAGCTCACCACAGGGGACAGATACGCAGTATTTT. Full variable domain (rest looked up from reference TRBV18 and TRBJ2-3): NAGVMQNPRHLVRRRGQEARLRCSPMKGHSHVYWYRQLPEEGLKFMVYLQKENIIDESGMPKERFSAEFPKEGPSILRIQQVVRGDSAAYFCASSPQGTDTQYFGPGTRLTVL.

The rearrangement joins TRBV7-8 to TRBJ1-4; D is perhaps TRBD1 (5 bases). Germline loops: CDR1 SGHVS, CDR2 FQNEAQ. The V end lost 6 bases, the J end lost 3 bases, and 11 bases lay between the germline ends. This CDR3 region has 14 residues. CDR3 sequence: CASSRPGSNEKLFF. CDR3 in DNA: TGTGCCAGCAGTCGACCAGGGTCTAATGAAAAACTGTTTTTT. The full variable domain, completed using reference TRBV7-8 and TRBJ1-4, is GAGVSQSPRYKVAKRGQDVALRCDPISGHVSLFWYQQALGQGPEFLTYFQNEAQLDKSGLPSDRFFAERPEGSVSTLKIQRTQQEDSAVYLCASSRPGSNEKLFFGSGTQLSVL.

The table lists this clone with a count of one. CDR3 DNA: TGTGCCAGCAGCAAAAATCGGCAGGGAGGAAACACCATATATTTT. Amino acid sequence: CASSKNRQGGNTIYF. This sequence joins TRBV21-1 and TRBJ1-3; TRBD1 is the table's D call and was not checked against the DNA. TRBV21-1 is classified as a pseudogene. The CDR3 totals 15 residues.

Only a few counts were recorded for this clone. DNA of the CDR3: TGCGCCAGCAGCCAAGATAGTCTCTCCTACGAGCAGTACTTC. This sequence encodes CASSQDSLSYEQYF. The chain has TRBV4-3 and TRBJ2-7; D is unresolved. The CDR3 consists of 14 residues. CDR1 is LGHNA and CDR2 is YSLEER in the germline V gene. The V end lost 0 bases, the J end lost 0 bases, and 6 bases lay between the germline ends.

This clone was detected once. V usage is TRBV19 and J usage is TRBJ1-1; D ambiguous. Trimming took 3 bases from V and 2 from J, leaving 10 bases between them. The CDR3 extends over 14 amino acids. Germline CDR1 is LNHDA and CDR2 is SQIVND (reference sequence). The CDR3 DNA is TGTGCCAGTAGTATGCGGCAGATAAACACTGAAGCTTTCTTT. Translation gives CASSMRQINTEAFF.

The chain uses TRBV4-1 and TRBJ1-1, with D unresolved. Looked up from germline, CDR1 is MGHRA and CDR2 is YSYEKL. The CDR3 is 13 amino acids. V was shortened by 4 bases and J by 5 bases, with 11 bases between the two germline ends. The CDR3 nucleotides are TGCGCCAGCAGCCGGACGGGGAGTACTGAAGCTTTCTTT. This encodes CASSRTGSTEAFF.

This chain connects TRBV6-1 to TRBJ2-3, with 8 bases aligning to TRBD2. The germline CDR1 and CDR2 sequences are MNHNS and SASEGT. Losses at the gene ends were 1 base for V and 6 bases for J; bases not matched to a gene: 9. The CDR3 totals 16 residues. Here the CDR3 reads CASSEVAGGPPDTQYF. CDR3 sequence (DNA): TGTGCCAGCAGTGAAGTGGCGGGGGGTCCTCCCGATACGCAGTATTTT.

The gene calls are TRBV29-1 and TRBJ1-1, with 7 bases lining up with TRBD1. Germline values: CDR1 SQVTM, CDR2 ANQGSEA. Unmatched junction bases numbered 8, after V lost 7 bases and J lost 6 bases. This CDR3 has 12 residues. DNA for the CDR3: TGCAGCGAGACAGGGAGTTTCCCTGAAGCTTTCTTT. Amino acid sequence: CSETGSFPEAFF.

This chain uses TRBV19 with TRBJ2-7; D may be TRBD2 (5 bases). This CDR3 contains 14 residues. CDR1 is LNHDA and CDR2 is SQIVND in the germline V gene (reference sequence). Trimming took off 6 bases at V and 0 bases at J, with 12 bases between the two ends. This chain's CDR3 is CASRGSGVSYEQYF. The CDR3 region has the DNA TGTGCCAGTAGGGGGTCCGGGGTCTCCTACGAGCAGTACTTC.

The chain combines TRBV9 with TRBJ2-2, with 9 nucleotides matching TRBD1. In germline, CDR1 is SGDLS, CDR2 YYNGEE. The V and J ends lost 3 bases and 5 bases, in that order; junction bases with no gene match: 8. The CDR3 is made up of 16 amino acids. The CDR3 DNA sequence: TGTGCCAGCAGCGGAACCGGGACAGGGAGGACCGGGGAGCTGTTTTTT. As protein: CASSGTGTGRTGELFF.

This clone was counted once. The rearrangement links TRBV7-2 to TRBJ1-5; 10 bases fit TRBD1. J gave up 6 bases and V 1 base, and 9 bases lay outside the gene matches. The CDR3 is 17 amino acids. Germline V gene lookup returns CDR1 SGHTA and CDR2 FQGNSA. The CDR3 here is CASSLEGQGRRGQPQHF. CDR3 coding DNA: TGTGCCAGCAGCTTAGAGGGACAGGGGAGGAGGGGTCAGCCCCAGCATTTT.

The chain employs TRBV11-3 and TRBJ1-1; TRBD1 matches at 7 bases. This CDR3 spans 15 amino acids. The ends lost 7 bases at V and 1 base at J; junction bases unmatched: 9. Germline V CDR1 and CDR2: SGHNT, YENEEA. The DNA of the CDR3 is TGTGCCAGCACCCCAGGGGGGAGAGGGAACACTGAAGCTTTCTTT. Its translation: CASTPGGRGNTEAFF.

The V and J genes are TRBV11-2 and TRBJ2-5, with 15 bases aligning to TRBD2. The trim removed 4 bases at V and 5 bases at J, leaving 5 bases unmatched. The CDR3 is made up of 16 amino acids. Germline V lookup: CDR1 SGHAT, CDR2 FQNNGV. This chain's CDR3 is CASSSRTSGGAETQYF. In DNA form, the CDR3 reads TGTGCCAGCAGCTCCCGGACTAGCGGGGGGGCGGAGACCCAGTACTTC.

This chain joins TRBV7-3 and TRBJ2-3; the match to TRBD1 covers 7 bases. The CDR3 is 15 amino acids. The junction had 7 bases not matched to a gene; V was cut back by 5 bases and J by 2 bases. Per the germline V gene, CDR1 is SGHTA and CDR2 is FQGTGA. The DNA of the CDR3 is TGTGCCAGCAGCGGCGGACAGGTGGACACAGATACGCAGTATTTT. Translated: CASSGGQVDTDTQYF.

This chain joins TRBV10-3 and TRBJ2-3; 12 bases are a match to TRBD2. Germline-derived CDR1 and CDR2 are ENHRY and SYGVKD. CDR3 length equals 18 residues. The trim removed 3 bases at V and 1 base at J, leaving 8 bases unmatched. CDR3 DNA: TGTGCCATCAGTGAATGGCTAGCGGGGGGGCGGGGCACAGATACGCAGTATTTT. Translation: CAISEWLAGGRGTDTQYF.

This clone was seen once. Germline and junction disagree at one end, which may indicate a read error. J is TRBJ1-3 and V is TRBV7-7; 9 nucleotides match TRBD1. The CDR3 runs 15 residues. Germline loops: CDR1 SSHAT, CDR2 FNYEAQ (reference sequence). This CDR3 is CASSPGQGAGNTIYF. The DNA of the CDR3 is TGTGCTAGCAGCCCGGGACAGGGAGCTGGAAACACCATATATTTT.

The V gene is TRBV15, the J gene TRBJ1-4; tentative D call: TRBD1 (6 bases). Germline-derived CDR1 and CDR2 are LNHNV and YYDKDF (reference sequence). Trimming took 5 bases from V and 4 from J, leaving 11 bases between them. The CDR3 is 14 residues long. CDR3 sequence reads: CATSQGQGNEKLFF. DNA for the CDR3: TGTGCCACCAGCCAGGGGCAGGGTAATGAAAAACTGTTTTTT.